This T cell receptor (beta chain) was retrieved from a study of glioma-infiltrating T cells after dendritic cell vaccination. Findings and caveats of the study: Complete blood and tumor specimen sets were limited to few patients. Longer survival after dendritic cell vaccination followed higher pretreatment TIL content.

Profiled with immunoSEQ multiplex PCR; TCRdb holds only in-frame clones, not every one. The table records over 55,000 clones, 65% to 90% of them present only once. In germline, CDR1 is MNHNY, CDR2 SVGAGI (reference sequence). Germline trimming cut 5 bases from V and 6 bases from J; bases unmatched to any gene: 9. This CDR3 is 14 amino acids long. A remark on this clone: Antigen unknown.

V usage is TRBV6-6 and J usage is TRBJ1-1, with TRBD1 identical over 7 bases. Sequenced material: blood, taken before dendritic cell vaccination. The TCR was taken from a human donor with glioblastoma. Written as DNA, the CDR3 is TGTGCCAGCAGTACCGGGACAGTCAAATCTGAAGCTTTCTTT. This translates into CASSTGTVKSEAFF.